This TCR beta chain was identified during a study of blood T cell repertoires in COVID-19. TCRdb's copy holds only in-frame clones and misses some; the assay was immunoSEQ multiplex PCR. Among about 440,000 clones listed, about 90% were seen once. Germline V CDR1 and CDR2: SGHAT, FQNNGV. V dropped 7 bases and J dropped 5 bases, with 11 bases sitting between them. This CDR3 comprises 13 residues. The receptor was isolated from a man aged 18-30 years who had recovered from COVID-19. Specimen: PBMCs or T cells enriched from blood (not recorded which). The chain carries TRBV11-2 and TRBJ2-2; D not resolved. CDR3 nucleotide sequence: TGTGCCAGCACTCTTAGTGGTACCGGGGAGCTGTTTTTT. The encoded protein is CASTLSGTGELFF.